Listed here is a single T cell receptor (beta chain). Its antigen has not been determined. No clone much larger than this one lies a single base away; base qualities are absent. V and J are truncated by 2 bases and 0 bases respectively, leaving an intervening sequence of 15 bases. Its CDR3 holds 17 amino acids, cysteine through phenylalanine. The retained sequence is limited to the CDR3, 51 bases, with the frame set at the first base. The germline V gene provides CDR1 SGHTA and CDR2 FQGNSA. The cohort consisted of 600 or so healthy bone marrow donors. At the time of sampling, all cohort members were nominally healthy, though unrecorded immune exposures were likely present. The donor was CMV seropositive and belonged to the group of some 290 seropositive cohort members. Every donor gave a peripheral blood sample, and the peripheral blood mononuclear cells from that sample were used for TCR beta sequencing. Genomic DNA was extracted from the blood cell samples with the Qiagen DNeasy Blood Extraction Kit.

The method was the immunoSEQ multiplex PCR assay. For the multiplex PCR, a mixture combining 60 forward primers for TCR Vbeta segments and 13 reverse primers for TCR Jbeta segments was used. The CDR3 region of rearranged TCR beta genes was amplified from genomic DNA by a multiplex PCR assay. The Illumina HiSeq System was used to sequence the amplified TCR beta libraries as 87-base-pair reads. The paper's processing steps were these. A later analysis tallied tens of millions of unique TCR beta chains across the 640 or so repertoires, and about 10 million of those chains were shared by two or more donors. A nearest-neighbor algorithm error-corrected the raw reads and collapsed the reads into unique sequences, merging closely related sequences to remove PCR and sequencing errors. CDR3 sequences were aligned to IMGT reference sequences to assign V, D and J gene segments. Each retained sequence needed at least a six-nucleotide match to both a V gene segment and a J gene segment. A rearrangement counted as productive if the CDR3 had no stop codons and remained in frame with V and J, and every other rearrangement counted as non-productive. Following IMGT convention, CDR3 was defined as the stretch from the second conserved V-encoded cysteine up to the conserved J-encoded phenylalanine. The earlier analysis of 550 to 650 of the donors excluded any sequence lacking an unambiguous match to a single V gene segment. An earlier analysis of a few hundred of the donors classified V segments as functional when productive rearrangements were above 56.7% and as segregating when the standard deviation between donors was above 5%. A statistical classification framework was developed to diagnose cytomegalovirus status using the catalog of TCR beta chain sequences. In a later analysis, V and J genes were assigned by comparing TCR nucleotide sequences against IMGT/GENE-DB human TR gene sequences. Using the TCRdist pipeline, a later analysis assigned CDR3 sequences along with most-parsimonious VDJ recombination scenarios. A later analysis defined each TCR beta chain by its CDR3 amino acid sequence plus V-gene family, and excluded reads lacking a unique V-gene family. To address suspected cross-contamination and a sequencing artifact, a later analysis removed 592 highly shared, low-generation-probability nucleotide sequences. In a later analysis, a clonal expansion index for each public chain was calculated from normalized within-repertoire ranks of inferred template counts. In a later analysis, generation probabilities were computed with a VDJ recombination model fitted to out-of-frame rearrangements, and the resulting probabilities were checked against IGoR. Hypergeometric tests were used in a later analysis to score TCR-TCR, TCR-HLA and TCR-CMV co-occurrence, with a repertoire-size bias correction applied to the TCR pairs. False discovery rates were estimated in a later analysis by permuting HLA or CMV assignments 20 times. A later analysis grouped co-occurring TCRs with DBSCAN, adding TCRdist sequence similarity when clustering within HLA-allele-positive subsets. For co-occurrence clustering, repertoires with fewer than 30,000 or more than 120,000 public chains were excluded, along with four or five repertoires with anomalous nucleotide sharing. TCRdb's version of the immuneACCESS table is confined to in-frame rearrangements and falls short of the full clone set. An unresolved V gene accounts for under half of the shortfall where checked; the remainder is of unknown origin. That table furnishes V, J and clone size, whereas the DNA furnished D and trimming. The sample table records about 120,000 clones; roughly 60% of these occur just once. The ten largest clonotypes hold 9% to 10% of the sample.

The sample comes from a study of cytomegalovirus exposure and HLA in healthy donors (dated by TCRdb to about 2017). Background for the entire study: According to an earlier analysis of 587 of the donors, roughly 180 million T cells yielded 117 million unique TCR beta sequences and about 300 Gb of sequence data. An early release that covered roughly 600 HLA-typed donors contained approximately 300 gigabases of sequencing data and tens of millions of unique TCR sequences. Among around 400 genotyped donors of the cohort, an average of approximately 240,000 unique TCR beta nucleotide sequences was sequenced per donor, of which approximately 18% were non-productive. The study aimed to test whether cataloging public T cell receptors could reveal signatures of past pathogen exposure. Using immunosequencing, the study profiled T cell repertoires from roughly 650 subjects and related those repertoires to cytomegalovirus serostatus. An earlier analysis of about 600 of the donors used high-throughput TCR beta sequencing to judge whether each TCR beta V gene segment behaved as functional or pseudogenic. HLA typing included class I and class II loci at four-digit resolution. A handful of DR-DQ haplotypes were handled as single units for association and clustering because linkage in the cohort was strong. High-throughput TCR immunosequencing, statistical association of individual TCRs with disease status, and machine learning were combined to predict cytomegalovirus infection status. Donor age, sex, ethnicity and CMV serostatus were compiled together with the repertoire data. In a later analysis, previously published TCR beta repertoires from 550 to 750 donors were re-analyzed and high-resolution HLA genotyping was added so that TCR occurrence patterns could be studied. In a later genetic analysis, genome-wide SNP genotypes for about 55% of the roughly 670 donors were used, and that subset was treated as a discovery cohort. The genetic ancestry cluster associated with self-reported Caucasian donors included 70% to 85% of the 398 genotyped donors. Besides the first cohort of 550 to 750 subjects, a separate validation cohort made up of roughly 130 different subjects was used. The number of typed donors differed by locus: roughly 629-630 for A, B, C, DRB1 and DQB1; 522 for DQA1; approximately 600 for DPA1; and around 470 for DPB1. Rather than drawing on any new phenotypic data, the later analysis identified candidate immune exposures from TCR beta sequences and the way those sequences occurred across donors. All discovery cohort repertoires had been generated on a single sequencing platform.

What the study reported, not specific to this receptor: According to a later analysis, parvovirus B19, influenza, CMV and Epstein-Barr virus appeared linked to several top co-occurrence clusters. Some IMGT-functional V segments, including TRBV6-2 and TRBV6-3, could not be told apart with the 87-base-pair reads, so those segments were excluded. V-gene and J-gene trimming of TCR beta chains was associated with a missense DCLRE1C variant in a later genetic analysis, and the association was replicated in an independent cohort. Because some donors lacked HLA typing at each locus, the association tests relied only on the typed subset. The only immune exposure information available for the cohort was CMV serostatus. Three of the identified cytomegalovirus-associated TCR beta chains were confirmed in vitro to be specific for cytomegalovirus antigens. In a later analysis, HLA-associated TCR beta chains were found to be more clonally expanded and to have lower generation probabilities than equally common non-associated chains. In this cohort, only TCR beta chains were sequenced, and detectable features were limited by the absence of alpha or paired-chain data. Most TCR sequences were observed very rarely across donors, whereas some public TCRs were present in many individuals. An earlier analysis of approximately 530 of the donors showed that most TCR beta V segments appeared in productive rearrangements either about 87% or about 30% of the time, which broadly matched IMGT annotations. In a later analysis, TCR association rates were found to vary across HLA loci, with the most associated TCRs seen for DRB1 alleles and the fewest for HLA-C alleles. It was suggested by the authors that the approach could potentially be generalized to other disease states and immunological phenotypes. According to a later analysis, most CMV-associated TCR beta chains appeared to be HLA-restricted, and the HLA associations seemed to be driven largely by CMV exposure. A later genetic analysis reported fewer N-insertions in productive TCRs among donors in an Asian-associated ancestry cluster than the approximately 700-donor mean. A further reported finding was that TCR beta sequences accurately predicted the HLA-A and HLA-B alleles for most subjects in the first cohort. The earlier analysis of nearly 600 of the donors excluded some 16 rarely observed V segments, including chromosome 9 orphons, because counts were too low. The sequencing pipeline was judged likely to have produced a cluster of highly shared sequence variants as a technical artifact. Linkage disequilibrium might explain the correlated functional status among segregating V segments, but an unknown experimental factor could not be excluded. When HLA alleles, especially DR and DQ, strongly co-occurred, attributing TCR associations to individual alleles was difficult. In the study, around 150 TCR beta chains were listed as associated with cytomegalovirus. The classifier was reported to diagnose cytomegalovirus status with high specificity and sensitivity in both the original and validation cohorts. Roughly uniform sequencing depth across donors was assumed in presence/absence analyses, although this assumption may not hold. Specific HLA alleles were associated with 15,000 to 20,000 TCR beta sequences at a false discovery rate of 0.05 in a later analysis.

This sequence was found in a man in his forties in good health and CMV-seropositive. The sequence is built from TRBV7-2 and TRBJ2-3; the D gene is possibly TRBD2, with 6 bases matching. The material sequenced was PBMCs. The nucleotides read TGTGCCAGCAGCTTACGGGGGTCGGGGTCTAGCACAGATACGCAGTATTTT. Its protein reads: CASSLRGSGSSTDTQYF.